This T cell receptor beta chain was sequenced during a study of blood T cell repertoires in COVID-19. CDR3 length equals 10 residues. Germline loops: CDR1 SEHNR, CDR2 FQNEAQ (reference sequence). Trimming took off 9 bases at V and 6 bases at J, with 8 bases between the two ends. Clones were sequenced by immunoSEQ multiplex PCR, and TCRdb holds only the in-frame ones, with some missing. The profile shows 270,000 or so clones, around 82% of them singletons. J is TRBJ1-1 and V is TRBV7-9; D uncertain. Specimen: PBMCs or T cells enriched from blood (not recorded which). This receptor was taken from a man between 45 and 60 years old who had recovered from COVID-19. The CDR3 protein is CASGESEAFF. CDR3 nucleotide sequence: TGTGCCAGTGGGGAGTCTGAAGCTTTCTTT.